The entry below describes one TCR beta chain. This record comes from a study of blood T cell repertoires in COVID-19. Whole-study context: There were acute and convalescent COVID-19 samples, and they came from the United States, Italy and Spain.

Germline V lookup: CDR1 MDHEN, CDR2 SYDVKM. This CDR3 comprises 13 residues. Trimming left V 7 bases short and J 2 bases short, with 11 bases between. Per the original methods: Amplification of reference gene primers provided the estimated nucleated cell counts. Sequenced by immunoSEQ multiplex PCR; TCRdb stores in-frame clones only, minus some. That table is the source of V, J and clone size, and D and trimming were worked out from the DNA. The sample records 200,000 to 250,000 clones, about 88% being singletons. The sequenced material came from peripheral blood. The rearrangement joins TRBV28 to TRBJ1-2; unclear D gene. The TCR originated in a man in his forties with acute or convalescent COVID-19. The CDR3 loop reads CASTLDKNYGYTF. Written as DNA, the CDR3 is TGTGCCAGCACTCTCGACAAGAACTATGGCTACACCTTC.